This T cell receptor beta chain was observed in a study of T cells expressing NK-cell markers. The authors made TCR beta cDNA libraries by 5'RACE template switching. This switching added a universal primer site and UMIs. For each CDR3 protein, TCRdb gives one entry from its re-call of the 5' RACE reads, without DNA. The table lists some 600,000 distinct CDR3 sequences. Notes on the study in general: Where a handful of donors were concerned, these clonotypes also led the CD3+CD56-NKG2C+ fraction.

With regard to this clonotype: Its antigen is not known.

The CDR3 consists of 15 residues. The germline gives CDR1 SQVTM, CDR2 ANQGSEA. This rearrangement joins TRBV29-1 to TRBJ1-2; the D call from TCRdb, TRBD1, cannot be confirmed without DNA. Sequenced input: blood T cells: a sorted CD56 or NKG2C T cell subset, CD4+ or CD8+ T cells, or bulk PBMC T cells (not recorded which). The TCR was taken from a man aged 18 to 29 in good health. The chain's CDR3 is CSVEAGARSGYGYTF.